Listed here are 5 T cell receptor beta chains from one sample, sequenced in a study of blood T cell repertoires in COVID-19. Assay: immunoSEQ multiplex PCR; the TCRdb copy retains only in-frame clones and omits some. Among some 100,000 clones, less than 85% were seen once, and the ten largest hold approximately 15%. Sequenced material: peripheral blood. Source of these receptors: a woman aged 60-75 years with acute or convalescent COVID-19.

Here the CDR3 reads CASSQQQREYYGYTF. CDR3 nucleotide sequence: TGCGCCAGCAGCCAACAACAACGGGAATACTATGGCTACACCTTC. This sequence joins TRBV4-1 and TRBJ1-2; D not resolved. Trimming left V 2 bases short and J 3 bases short, with 13 bases between. This CDR3 spans 15 amino acids. The germline V gene has CDR1 MGHRA and CDR2 YSYEKL.

The rearrangement uses TRBV4-1 and TRBJ2-2, with TRBD1 matching 7 bases. Germline V lookup: CDR1 MGHRA, CDR2 YSYEKL. The CDR3 spans 14 residues. Trimming took 6 bases from V and 1 from J; bases not matched to a gene: 2. The CDR3 DNA is TGCGCCAGCAGGTGGACAGGGAACACCGGGGAGCTGTTTTTT. It translates to CASRWTGNTGELFF.

The chain is built from TRBV29-1 and TRBJ1-5; D remains ambiguous. The CDR3 contains 13 residues. Germline CDR1 and CDR2: SQVTM and ANQGSEA. V lost 7 bases and J 5 bases, leaving 15 bases between the germline ends. CDR3 amino acids: CSAQPDTYQPQHF. The CDR3 DNA sequence: TGCAGCGCCCAACCCGACACCTATCAGCCCCAGCATTTT. The whole variable domain, remainder taken from reference TRBV29-1 and TRBJ1-5, is SAVISQKPSRDICQRGTSLTIQCQVDSQVTMMFWYRQQPGQSLTLIATANQGSEATYESGFVIDKFPISRPNLTFSTLTVSNMSPEDSSIYLCSAQPDTYQPQHFGDGTRLSIL.

CDR3 protein: CASSPGQTTGELFF. Here the CDR3 DNA reads TGTGCCAGCTCACCAGGGCAGACCACCGGGGAGCTGTTTTTT. The gene calls are TRBV18 and TRBJ2-2; D remains ambiguous. Trimming removed 2 bases at V and 4 bases at J, with 8 bases between. This CDR3 region has 14 residues. Germline V gives CDR1 KGHSH, CDR2 LQKENI. Based on the CDR3 plus reference TRBV18 and TRBJ2-2, the full variable domain is NAGVMQNPRHLVRRRGQEARLRCSPMKGHSHVYWYRQLPEEGLKFMVYLQKENIIDESGMPKERFSAEFPKEGPSILRIQQVVRGDSAAYFCASSPGQTTGELFFGEGSRLTVL.

The chain is built from TRBV15 and TRBJ2-7, with 7 bases aligning to TRBD2. Germline-derived CDR1 and CDR2 are LNHNV and YYDKDF (reference sequence). CDR3 size: 14 residues. Trimming cost V 3 bases and J 5 bases; bases outside gene matches: 7. The CDR3 region is CATSRGLAGDEQYF. The CDR3 DNA reads as TGTGCCACCAGCAGGGGGTTGGCGGGGGACGAGCAGTACTTC. Based on the CDR3 plus reference TRBV15 and TRBJ2-7, the full variable domain is DAMVIQNPRYQVTQFGKPVTLSCSQTLNHNVMYWYQQKSSQAPKLLFHYYDKDFNNEADTPDNFQSRRPNTSFCFLDIRSPGLGDTAMYLCATSRGLAGDEQYFGPGTRLTVT.